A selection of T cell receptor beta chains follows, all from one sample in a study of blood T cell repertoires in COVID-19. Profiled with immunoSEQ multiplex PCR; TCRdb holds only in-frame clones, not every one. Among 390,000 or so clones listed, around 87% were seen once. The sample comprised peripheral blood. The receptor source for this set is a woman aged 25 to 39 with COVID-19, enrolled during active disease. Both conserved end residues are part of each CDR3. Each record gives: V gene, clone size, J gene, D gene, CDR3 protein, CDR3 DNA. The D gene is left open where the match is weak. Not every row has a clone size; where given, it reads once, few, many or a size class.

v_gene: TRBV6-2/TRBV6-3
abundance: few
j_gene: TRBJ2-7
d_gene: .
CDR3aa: CASSYPRNHYEQYF
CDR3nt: TGTGCCAGCAGTTACCCCAGGAATCACTACGAGCAGTACTTC

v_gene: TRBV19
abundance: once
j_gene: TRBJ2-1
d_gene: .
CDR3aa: CASSIGGFIQFF
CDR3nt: TGTGCCAGTAGTATAGGGGGCTTCATACAGTTCTTC

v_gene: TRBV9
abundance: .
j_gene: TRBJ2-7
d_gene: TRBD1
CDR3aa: CASSPLVGQGGEQYF
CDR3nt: TGTGCCAGCAGCCCCCTCGTCGGACAGGGTGGCGAGCAGTACTTC

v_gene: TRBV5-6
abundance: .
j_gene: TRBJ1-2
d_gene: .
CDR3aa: CASSLGRNYGYTF
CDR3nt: TGTGCCAGCAGCTTGGGTCGGAACTATGGCTACACCTTC

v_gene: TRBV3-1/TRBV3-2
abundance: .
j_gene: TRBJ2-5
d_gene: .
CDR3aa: CASSRDREGETQYF
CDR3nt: TGTGCCAGCAGCCGAGACCGTGAGGGAGAGACCCAGTACTTC

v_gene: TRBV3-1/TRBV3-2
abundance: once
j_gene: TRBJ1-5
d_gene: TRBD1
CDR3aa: CASSQDLRGTQHF
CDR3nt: TGTGCCAGCAGCCAAGATCTCAGGGGGACCCAGCATTTT

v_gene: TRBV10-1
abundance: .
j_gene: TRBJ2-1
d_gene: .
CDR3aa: CASSEAGRSEQFF
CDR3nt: TGCGCCAGCAGTGAGGCAGGGAGGAGTGAGCAGTTCTTC

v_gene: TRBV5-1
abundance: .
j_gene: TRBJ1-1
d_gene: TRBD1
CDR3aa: CASSSTTGGISEAFF
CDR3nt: TGCGCCAGCAGCTCGACGACAGGGGGCATTTCTGAAGCTTTCTTT

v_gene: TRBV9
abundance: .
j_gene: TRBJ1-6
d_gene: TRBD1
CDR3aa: CASSVGQGGNSPLHF
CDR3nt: TGTGCCAGCAGCGTAGGACAGGGGGGAAATTCACCCCTCCACTTT

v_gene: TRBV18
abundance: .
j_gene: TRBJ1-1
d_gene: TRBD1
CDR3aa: CASSPDRGSTEAFF
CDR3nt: TGTGCCAGCTCACCAGACAGGGGGAGCACTGAAGCTTTCTTT

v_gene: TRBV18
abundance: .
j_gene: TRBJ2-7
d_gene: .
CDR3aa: CASSPRHLSYEQYF
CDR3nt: TGTGCCAGCTCACCACGACACCTCTCCTACGAGCAGTACTTC

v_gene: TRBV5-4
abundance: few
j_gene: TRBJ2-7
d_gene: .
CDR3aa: CASSLPGFEQYF
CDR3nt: TGTGCCAGCAGCTTGCCGGGGTTCGAGCAGTACTTC

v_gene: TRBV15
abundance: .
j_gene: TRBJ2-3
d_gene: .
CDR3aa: CATSRDQDTQYF
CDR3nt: TGTGCCACCAGCAGAGATCAGGATACGCAGTATTTT

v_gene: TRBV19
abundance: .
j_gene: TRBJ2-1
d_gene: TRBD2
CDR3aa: CASLAGRGLDEQFF
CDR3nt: TGTGCCAGTTTAGCGGGGAGGGGGTTGGATGAGCAGTTCTTC

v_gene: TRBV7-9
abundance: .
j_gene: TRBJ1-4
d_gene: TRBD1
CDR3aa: CASSPGQANEKLFF
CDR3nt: TGTGCCAGCAGCCCGGGACAGGCCAATGAAAAACTGTTTTTT

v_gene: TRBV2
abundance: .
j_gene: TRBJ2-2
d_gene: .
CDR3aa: CASSLALPTGELFF
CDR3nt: TGTGCCAGCAGTCTGGCTCTTCCAACCGGGGAGCTGTTTTTT

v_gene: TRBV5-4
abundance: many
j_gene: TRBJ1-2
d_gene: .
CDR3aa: CASSLQGLSNYGYTF
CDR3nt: TGTGCCAGCAGCTTACAGGGCCTCTCTAACTATGGCTACACCTTC

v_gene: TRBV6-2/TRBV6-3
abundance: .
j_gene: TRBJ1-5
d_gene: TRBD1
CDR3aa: CASSYGRGFRQPQHF
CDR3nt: TGTGCCAGCAGTTACGGCAGGGGGTTCCGTCAGCCCCAGCATTTT

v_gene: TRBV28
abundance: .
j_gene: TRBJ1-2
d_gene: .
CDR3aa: CASRGPGYGYTF
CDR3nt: TGTGCCAGCAGGGGGCCTGGCTATGGCTACACCTTC

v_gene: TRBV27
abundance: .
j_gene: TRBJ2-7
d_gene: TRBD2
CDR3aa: CASSSGGLAGAYEQYF
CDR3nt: TGTGCCAGCAGTTCAGGGGGACTAGCGGGAGCCTACGAGCAGTACTTC

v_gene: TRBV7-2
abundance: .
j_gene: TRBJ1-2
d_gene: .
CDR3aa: CASSTGVINYGYTF
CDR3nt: TGTGCCAGCAGCACGGGGGTGATTAACTATGGCTACACCTTC

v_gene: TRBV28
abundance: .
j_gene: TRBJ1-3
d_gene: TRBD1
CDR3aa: CASSSGTGSGNTIYF
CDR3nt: TGTGCCAGCAGTTCCGGGACAGGGTCTGGAAACACCATATATTTT

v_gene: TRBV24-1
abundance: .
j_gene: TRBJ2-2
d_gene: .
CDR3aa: CATSERVTGELFF
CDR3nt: TGTGCCACCAGTGAGAGGGTAACCGGGGAGCTGTTTTTT

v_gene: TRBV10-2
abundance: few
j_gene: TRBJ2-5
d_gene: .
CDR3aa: CASGRSGETQYF
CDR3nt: TGCGCCAGCGGTCGGTCCGGGGAGACCCAGTACTTC

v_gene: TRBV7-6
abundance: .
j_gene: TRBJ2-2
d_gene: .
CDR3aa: CASSLSGYSNTGELFF
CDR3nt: TGTGCCAGCAGCTTATCAGGGTACTCGAACACCGGGGAGCTGTTTTTT

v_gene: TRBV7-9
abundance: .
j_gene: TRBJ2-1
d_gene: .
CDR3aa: CASSLGGIGYNEQFF
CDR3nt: TGTGCCAGCAGCTTGGGCGGGATAGGTTACAATGAGCAGTTCTTC

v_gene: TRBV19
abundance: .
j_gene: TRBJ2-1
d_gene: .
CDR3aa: CASSIGESSYNEQFF
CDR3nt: TGTGCCAGTAGTATTGGGGAGAGCTCCTACAATGAGCAGTTCTTC

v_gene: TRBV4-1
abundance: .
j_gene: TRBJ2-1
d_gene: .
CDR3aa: CASSQQGEQFF
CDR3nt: TGCGCCAGCAGCCAACAGGGTGAGCAGTTCTTC

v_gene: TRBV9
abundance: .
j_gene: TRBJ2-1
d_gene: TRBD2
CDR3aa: CASSYSGTSMGNEQFF
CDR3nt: TGTGCCAGCAGTTATTCCGGGACTAGCATGGGCAATGAGCAGTTCTTC

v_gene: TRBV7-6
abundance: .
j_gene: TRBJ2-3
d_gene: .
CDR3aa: CASSFSGGVTDTQYF
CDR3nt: TGTGCCAGCAGCTTTAGCGGAGGGGTAACAGATACGCAGTATTTT

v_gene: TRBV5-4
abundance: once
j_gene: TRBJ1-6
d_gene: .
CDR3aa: CASSSTRYNSPLHF
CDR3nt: TGTGCCAGCAGCTCGACACGATATAATTCACCCCTCCACTTT

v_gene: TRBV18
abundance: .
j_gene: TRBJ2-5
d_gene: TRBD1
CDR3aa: CASSQTGSETQYF
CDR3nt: TGTGCCAGCTCCCAGACAGGGTCAGAGACCCAGTACTTC

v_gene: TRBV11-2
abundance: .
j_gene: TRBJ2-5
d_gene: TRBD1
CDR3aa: CASSPRTGAVETQYF
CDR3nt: TGTGCCAGCAGCCCACGGACAGGGGCGGTAGAGACCCAGTACTTC

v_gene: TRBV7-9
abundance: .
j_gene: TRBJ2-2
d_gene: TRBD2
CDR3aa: CASSSQTSGTNTGELFF
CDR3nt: TGTGCCAGCAGCTCACAGACTAGCGGGACGAACACCGGGGAGCTGTTTTTT

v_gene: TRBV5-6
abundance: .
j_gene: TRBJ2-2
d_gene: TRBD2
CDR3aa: CASSPGLAGVTGELFF
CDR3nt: TGTGCCAGCAGCCCTGGACTAGCGGGAGTTACCGGGGAGCTGTTTTTT

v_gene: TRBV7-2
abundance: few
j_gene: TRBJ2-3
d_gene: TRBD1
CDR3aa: CASSLGSPGGGTDTQYF
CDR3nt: TGTGCCAGCAGCTTAGGATCCCCAGGGGGCGGGACAGATACGCAGTATTTT

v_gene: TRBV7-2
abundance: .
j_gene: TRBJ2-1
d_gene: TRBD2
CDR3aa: CASSAGGSNEQFF
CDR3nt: TGTGCCAGCAGCGCGGGGGGCAGTAATGAGCAGTTCTTC

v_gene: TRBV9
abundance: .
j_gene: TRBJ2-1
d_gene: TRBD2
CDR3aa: CASSPSGAGTSGSSYNEQFF
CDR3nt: TGTGCCAGCAGCCCCTCCGGGGCTGGAACTAGCGGCAGCTCCTACAATGAGCAGTTCTTC

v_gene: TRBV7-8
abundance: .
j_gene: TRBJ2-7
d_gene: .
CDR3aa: CASSTTSSEQYF
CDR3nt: TGTGCCAGCAGCACCACATCTAGCGAGCAGTACTTC

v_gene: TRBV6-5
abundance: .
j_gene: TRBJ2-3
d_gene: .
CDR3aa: CASSLAESTDTQYF
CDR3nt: TGTGCCAGCAGCCTTGCGGAAAGCACAGATACGCAGTATTTT

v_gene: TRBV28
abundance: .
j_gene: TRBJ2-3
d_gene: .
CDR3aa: CASQGGTDTQYF
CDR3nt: TGTGCCAGCCAGGGAGGAACAGATACGCAGTATTTT

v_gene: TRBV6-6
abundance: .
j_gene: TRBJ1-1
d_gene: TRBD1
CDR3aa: CAATGTGLMNTEAFF
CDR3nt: TGTGCCGCCACAGGGACAGGCCTCATGAACACTGAAGCTTTCTTT

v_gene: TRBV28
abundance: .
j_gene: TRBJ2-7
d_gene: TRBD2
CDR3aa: CASRPASGSSYEQYF
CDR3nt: TGTGCCAGCAGGCCCGCTAGCGGGAGCTCCTACGAGCAGTACTTC

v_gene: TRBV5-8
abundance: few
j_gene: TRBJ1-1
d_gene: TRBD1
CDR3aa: CASRARDRGLRNTEAFF
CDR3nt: TGTGCCAGCAGGGCCCGAGACAGGGGTCTTCGGAACACTGAAGCTTTCTTT

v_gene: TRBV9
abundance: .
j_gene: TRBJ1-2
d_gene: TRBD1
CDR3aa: CASKGQGTTPYGYTF
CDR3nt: TGTGCCAGCAAGGGACAGGGGACGACTCCCTATGGCTACACCTTC

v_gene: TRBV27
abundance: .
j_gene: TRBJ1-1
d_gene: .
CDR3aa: CASSDSIVLSEAFF
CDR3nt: TGTGCCAGCAGCGACAGTATAGTTCTATCGGAAGCTTTCTTT

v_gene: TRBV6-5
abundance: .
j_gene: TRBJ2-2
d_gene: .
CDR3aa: CASSFARRPPGELFF
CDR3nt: TGTGCCAGCAGTTTTGCCAGGCGCCCCCCCGGGGAGCTGTTTTTT

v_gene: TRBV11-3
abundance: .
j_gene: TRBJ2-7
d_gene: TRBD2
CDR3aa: CASSFNPGTSGIRTYEQYF
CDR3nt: TGTGCCAGCAGCTTCAATCCCGGGACTAGCGGGATCCGAACCTACGAGCAGTACTTC

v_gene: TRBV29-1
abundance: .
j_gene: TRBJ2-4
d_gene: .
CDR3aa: CSVEGRSAKNIQYF
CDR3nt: TGCAGCGTTGAGGGCAGGTCAGCCAAAAACATTCAGTACTTC

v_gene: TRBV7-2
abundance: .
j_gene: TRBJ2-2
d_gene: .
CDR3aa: CASSGAAVLAGELFF
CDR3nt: TGTGCCAGCTCCGGCGCGGCGGTGTTGGCCGGGGAGCTGTTTTTT

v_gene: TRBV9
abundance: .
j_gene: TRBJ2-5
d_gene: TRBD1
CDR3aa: CASSAPTGGAETQYF
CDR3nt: TGTGCCAGCAGCGCACCAACAGGGGGCGCAGAGACCCAGTACTTC

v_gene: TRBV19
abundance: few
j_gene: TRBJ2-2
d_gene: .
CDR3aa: CASSILGASSTGELFF
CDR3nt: TGTGCCAGTAGTATATTGGGGGCGTCGAGCACCGGGGAGCTGTTTTTT

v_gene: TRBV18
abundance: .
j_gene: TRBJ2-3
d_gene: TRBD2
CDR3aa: CASSALGLSTDTQYF
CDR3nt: TGTGCCAGCTCAGCGCTGGGACTAAGCACAGATACGCAGTATTTT

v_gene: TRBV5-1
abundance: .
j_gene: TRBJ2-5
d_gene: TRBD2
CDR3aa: CASSLGTSGSLQETQYF
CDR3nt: TGCGCCAGCAGCCTCGGGACTAGCGGGAGCCTCCAAGAGACCCAGTACTTC

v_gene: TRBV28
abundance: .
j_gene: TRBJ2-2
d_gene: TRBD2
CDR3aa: CASSSSGSSTGELFF
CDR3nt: TGTGCCAGCAGTTCGAGCGGGAGCAGCACCGGGGAGCTGTTTTTT